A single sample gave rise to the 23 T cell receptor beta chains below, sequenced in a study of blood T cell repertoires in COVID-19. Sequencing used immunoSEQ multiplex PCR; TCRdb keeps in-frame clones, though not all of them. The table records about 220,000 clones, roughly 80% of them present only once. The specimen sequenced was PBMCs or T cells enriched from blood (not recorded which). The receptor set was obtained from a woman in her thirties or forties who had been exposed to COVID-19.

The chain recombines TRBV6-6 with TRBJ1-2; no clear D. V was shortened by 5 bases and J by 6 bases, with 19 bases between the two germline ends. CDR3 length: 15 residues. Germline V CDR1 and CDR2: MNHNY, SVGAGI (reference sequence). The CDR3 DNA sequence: TGTGCCAGCAGTAACCGGCCGGGGAGCGCGGATGGCTACACCTTC. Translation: CASSNRPGSADGYTF.

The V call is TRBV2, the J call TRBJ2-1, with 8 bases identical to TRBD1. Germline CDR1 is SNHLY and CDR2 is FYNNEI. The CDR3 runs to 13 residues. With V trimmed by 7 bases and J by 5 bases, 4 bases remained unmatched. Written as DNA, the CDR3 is TGTGCCAGCAAGCAGGGGGCCGACAATGAGCAGTTCTTC. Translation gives CASKQGADNEQFF.

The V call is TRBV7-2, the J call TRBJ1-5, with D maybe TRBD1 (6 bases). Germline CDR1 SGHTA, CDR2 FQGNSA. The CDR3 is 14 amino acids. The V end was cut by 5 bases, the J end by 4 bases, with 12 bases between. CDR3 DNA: TGTGCCAGCAGCCTTGGACAGAAGAATCAGCCCCAGCATTTT. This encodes CASSLGQKNQPQHF.

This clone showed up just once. CDR3 in amino acids: CASSLALPNEKLFF. CDR3 coding DNA: TGCGCCAGCAGCTTGGCCCTCCCTAATGAAAAACTGTTTTTT. V and J are TRBV5-1 and TRBJ1-4; D gene ambiguous. Germline CDR1 SGHRS, CDR2 YFSETQ. V lost 0 bases and J 3 bases, leaving 6 bases between the germline ends. CDR3 length equals 14 residues. Together with reference TRBV5-1 and TRBJ1-4, the CDR3 gives the full variable domain: KAGVTQTPRYLIKTRGQQVTLSCSPISGHRSVSWYQQTPGQGLQFLFEYFSETQRNKGNFPGRFSGRQFSNSRSEMNVSTLELGDSALYLCASSLALPNEKLFFGSGTQLSVL.

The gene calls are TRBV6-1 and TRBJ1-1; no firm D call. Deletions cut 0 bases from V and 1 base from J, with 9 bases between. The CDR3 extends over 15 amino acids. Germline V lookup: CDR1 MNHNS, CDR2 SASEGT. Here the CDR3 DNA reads TGTGCCAGCAGTGAAGCGGGCACCACGAACACTGAAGCTTTCTTT. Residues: CASSEAGTTNTEAFF.

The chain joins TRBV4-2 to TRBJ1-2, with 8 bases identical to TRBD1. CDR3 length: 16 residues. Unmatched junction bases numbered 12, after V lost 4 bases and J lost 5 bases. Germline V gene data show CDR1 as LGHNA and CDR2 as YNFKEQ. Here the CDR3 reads CASSLNTAGGVYGYTF. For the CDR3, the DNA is TGTGCCAGCAGCCTAAATACGGCAGGGGGCGTTTATGGCTACACCTTC.

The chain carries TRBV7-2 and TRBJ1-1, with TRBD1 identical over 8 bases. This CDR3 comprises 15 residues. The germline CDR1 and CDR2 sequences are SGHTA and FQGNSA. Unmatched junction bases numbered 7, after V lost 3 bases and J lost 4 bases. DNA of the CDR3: TGTGCCAGCAGCTTCACAGGGGGGAAGGGCACTGAAGCTTTCTTT. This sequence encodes CASSFTGGKGTEAFF. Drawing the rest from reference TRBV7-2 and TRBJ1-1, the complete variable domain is GAGVSQSPSNKVTEKGKDVELRCDPISGHTALYWYRQSLGQGLEFLIYFQGNSAPDKSGLPSDRFSAERTGGSVSTLTIQRTQQEDSAVYLCASSFTGGKGTEAFFGQGTRLTVV.

DNA of the CDR3: TGCGCCAGCAGCTTGAGGGGGGGACCCAATCAGCCCCAGCATTTT. This sequence encodes CASSLRGGPNQPQHF. The genes are TRBV5-1 and TRBJ1-5; the D gene is possibly TRBD1 (6 bases). CDR1 SGHRS and CDR2 YFSETQ come from the germline V gene. CDR3 length: 15 residues. Trimming cost V 1 base and J 3 bases, with 11 bases left between them.

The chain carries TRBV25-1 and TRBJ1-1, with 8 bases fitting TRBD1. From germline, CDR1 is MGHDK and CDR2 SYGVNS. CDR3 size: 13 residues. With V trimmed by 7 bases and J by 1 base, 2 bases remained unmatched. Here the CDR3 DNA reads TGTGCCAGCAAGGACAGGGAGAACACTGAAGCTTTCTTT. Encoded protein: CASKDRENTEAFF.

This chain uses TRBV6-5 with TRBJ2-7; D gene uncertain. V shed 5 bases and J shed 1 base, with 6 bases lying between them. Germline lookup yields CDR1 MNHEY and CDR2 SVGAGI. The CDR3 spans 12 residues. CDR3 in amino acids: CASSPPSYEQYF. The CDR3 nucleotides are TGTGCCAGCAGTCCTCCGTCCTACGAGCAGTACTTC.

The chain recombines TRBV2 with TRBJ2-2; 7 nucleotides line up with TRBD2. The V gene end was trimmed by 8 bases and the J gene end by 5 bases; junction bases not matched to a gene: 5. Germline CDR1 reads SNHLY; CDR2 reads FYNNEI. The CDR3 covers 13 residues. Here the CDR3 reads CASRRGSTGELFF. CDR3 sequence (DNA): TGTGCCAGCCGGCGGGGGAGTACCGGGGAGCTGTTTTTT.

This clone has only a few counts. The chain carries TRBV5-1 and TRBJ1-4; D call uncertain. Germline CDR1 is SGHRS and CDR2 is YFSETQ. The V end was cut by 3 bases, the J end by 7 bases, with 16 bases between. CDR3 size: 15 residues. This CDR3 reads CASSSRVGPGEKLFF. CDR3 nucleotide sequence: TGCGCCAGCAGCTCCCGGGTCGGCCCGGGTGAAAAACTGTTTTTT.

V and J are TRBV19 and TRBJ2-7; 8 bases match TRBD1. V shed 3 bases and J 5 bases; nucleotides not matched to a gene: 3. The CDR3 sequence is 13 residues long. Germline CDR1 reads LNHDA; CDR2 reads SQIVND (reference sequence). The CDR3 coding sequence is TGTGCCAGTAGTATCTCAGGGGGCGACGAGCAGTACTTC. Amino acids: CASSISGGDEQYF.

The CDR3 is CASSDGGQDSNQPQHF. CDR3 DNA sequence: TGTGCCAGCAGTGATGGGGGACAGGATAGCAATCAGCCCCAGCATTTT. This sequence joins TRBV6-4 and TRBJ1-5, with 8 bases fitting TRBD1. The V gene's germline CDR1 is MRHNA and CDR2 SNTAGT. The CDR3 consists of 16 residues. Trimming took 3 bases from V and 0 from J; bases not matched to a gene: 4.

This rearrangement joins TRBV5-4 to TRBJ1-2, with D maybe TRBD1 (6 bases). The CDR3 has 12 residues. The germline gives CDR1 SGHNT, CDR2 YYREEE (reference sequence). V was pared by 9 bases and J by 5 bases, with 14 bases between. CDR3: CAINTQGYGYTF. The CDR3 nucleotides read TGTGCCATTAACACCCAGGGGTATGGCTACACCTTC.

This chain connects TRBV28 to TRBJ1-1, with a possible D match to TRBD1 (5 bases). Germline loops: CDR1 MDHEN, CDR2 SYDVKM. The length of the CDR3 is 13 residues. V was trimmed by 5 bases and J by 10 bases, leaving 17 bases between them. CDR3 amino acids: CASSPRRGGGAFF. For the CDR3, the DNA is TGTGCCAGCAGTCCCCGAAGGGGCGGGGGAGCTTTCTTT. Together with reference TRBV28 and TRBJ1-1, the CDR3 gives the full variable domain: DVKVTQSSRYLVKRTGEKVFLECVQDMDHENMFWYRQDPGLGLRLIYFSYDVKMKEKGDIPEGYSVSREKKERFSLILESASTNQTSMYLCASSPRRGGGAFFGQGTRLTVV.

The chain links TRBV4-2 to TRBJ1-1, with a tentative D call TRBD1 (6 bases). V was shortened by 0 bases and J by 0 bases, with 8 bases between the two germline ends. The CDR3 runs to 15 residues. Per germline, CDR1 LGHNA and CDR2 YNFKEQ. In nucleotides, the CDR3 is TGTGCCAGCAGCCAAGAACCAGGGGTGAACACTGAAGCTTTCTTT. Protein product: CASSQEPGVNTEAFF.

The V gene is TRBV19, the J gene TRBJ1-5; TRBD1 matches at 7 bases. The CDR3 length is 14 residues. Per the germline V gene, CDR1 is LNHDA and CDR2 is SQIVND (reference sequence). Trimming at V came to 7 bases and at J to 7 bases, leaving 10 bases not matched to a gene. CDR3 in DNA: TGTGCCAGTAAGACAGGGTCGAAACACCAGCCCCAGCATTTT. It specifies CASKTGSKHQPQHF.

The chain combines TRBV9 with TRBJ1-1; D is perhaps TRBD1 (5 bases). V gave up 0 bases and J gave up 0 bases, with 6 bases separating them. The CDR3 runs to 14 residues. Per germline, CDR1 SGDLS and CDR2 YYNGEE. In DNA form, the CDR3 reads TGTGCCAGCAGCGTAGCGGGGGTGAACACTGAAGCTTTCTTT. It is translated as CASSVAGVNTEAFF.

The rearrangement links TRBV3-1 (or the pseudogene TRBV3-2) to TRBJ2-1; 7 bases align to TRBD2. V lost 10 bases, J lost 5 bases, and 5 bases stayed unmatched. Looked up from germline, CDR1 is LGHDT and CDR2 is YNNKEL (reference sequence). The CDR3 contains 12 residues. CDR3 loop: CATSAGNNEQFF. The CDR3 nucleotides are TGTGCCACCTCAGCGGGGAACAATGAGCAGTTCTTC.

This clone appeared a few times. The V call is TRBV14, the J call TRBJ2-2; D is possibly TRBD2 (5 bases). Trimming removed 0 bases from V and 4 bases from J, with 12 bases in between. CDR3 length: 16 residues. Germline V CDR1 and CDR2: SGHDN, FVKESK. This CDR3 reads CASSQDPGWGTGELFF. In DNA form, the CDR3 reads TGTGCCAGCAGCCAAGATCCGGGGTGGGGCACCGGGGAGCTGTTTTTT.

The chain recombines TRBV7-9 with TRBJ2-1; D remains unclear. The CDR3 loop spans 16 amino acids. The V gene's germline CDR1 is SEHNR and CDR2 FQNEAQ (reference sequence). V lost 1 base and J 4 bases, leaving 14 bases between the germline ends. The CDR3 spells CASSLGQFRVYNEQFF. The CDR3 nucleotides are TGTGCCAGCAGCTTAGGGCAGTTTCGGGTTTACAATGAGCAGTTCTTC.

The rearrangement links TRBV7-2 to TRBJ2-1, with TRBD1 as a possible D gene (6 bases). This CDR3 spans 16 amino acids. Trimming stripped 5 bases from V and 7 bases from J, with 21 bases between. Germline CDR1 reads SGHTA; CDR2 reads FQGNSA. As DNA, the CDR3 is TGTGCCAGCAGCCCGTCCGGGACATCCACGAGGAATGAGCAGTTCTTC. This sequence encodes CASSPSGTSTRNEQFF.